The present TCR beta chain was sequenced within a study of beta chain features in type 1 diabetes. Study-level findings and limits: Shortening that was moderate but significant affected the TCRB CDR3s of Type 1 diabetes patients in all four CD4+ subsets.

Via the markers CD45RO/CCR7/CD25/CD127/CD95/CD27, stem cell-like memory, regulatory, central memory and naive CD4+ cells were sorted. Expressed TCRB transcripts were sequenced after all isolated RNA was converted to cDNA. Libraries were prepared by immunoSEQ multiplex PCR; TCRdb keeps only in-frame clonotypes and omits some of them. The top ten clones hold over 0.45% of a sample with about 370,000 clones, 9.6% of them seen once. This clone showed up just a few times. The antigen remains undetermined. The V and J ends lost 4 bases and 2 bases respectively, with 2 bases between them. This CDR3 region has 12 residues. Per the germline V gene, CDR1 is SGHAT and CDR2 is FQNNGV.

The V call is TRBV11-2, the J call TRBJ2-2, with no clear D. The receptor was derived from a man aged 30 to 45 with type 1 diabetes. Sequenced: central memory CD4+ T cells from blood. CDR3: CASSSNTGELFF. For the CDR3, the DNA is TGTGCCAGCAGCTCAAACACCGGGGAGCTGTTTTTT.